These 27 T cell receptor beta chains share one sample of origin, sequenced in a study of cytomegalovirus exposure and HLA in healthy donors. 13 Jbeta primers and 60 Vbeta primers were used for the PCR. Here immunoSEQ multiplex PCR was the method, and the copy in TCRdb shows in-frame clones only, minus some. Of about 190,000 clones listed, about 87% were seen once; the top ten hold 1.3%. The sample comprised PBMCs. Receptors originate from a man aged 30-40 years in good health and CMV-seronegative.

This chain links TRBV7-9 with TRBJ2-7; D is uncertain. Trimming cost V 1 base and J 0 bases, with 7 bases left between them. This CDR3 spans 14 amino acids. Germline loops: CDR1 SEHNR, CDR2 FQNEAQ (reference sequence). CDR3 residues: CASSLVPVSYEQYF. CDR3 in DNA: TGTGCCAGCAGCTTAGTCCCAGTCTCCTACGAGCAGTACTTC.

Remarks on this clone: At the DNA level, this CDR3 is encoded by other sequences in the same sample as well. The CDR3 spells CASSLGGDEKLFF. CDR3 nucleotides: TGTGCCAGCAGTTTGGGCGGGGACGAAAAACTGTTTTTT. The chain combines TRBV28 with TRBJ1-4; D is perhaps TRBD1 (5 bases). The CDR3 is 13 residues long. The V and J ends lost 3 bases and 8 bases respectively, with 10 bases between them. CDR1 MDHEN and CDR2 SYDVKM come from the germline V gene.

The chain couples TRBV10-3 to TRBJ2-3, with D possibly TRBD2 on 6 matching bases. There are 15 residues in the CDR3. V lost 10 bases, J lost 0 bases, and 17 bases lay in between. The V gene's germline CDR1 is ENHRY and CDR2 SYGVKD. CDR3 loop: CATGEKEASTDTQYF. The DNA for the CDR3 is TGTGCCACGGGGGAAAAGGAGGCTAGCACAGATACGCAGTATTTT.

The chain joins TRBV19 to TRBJ2-5, with 7 bases fitting TRBD1. The CDR3 contains 15 residues. V shed 4 bases, J shed 1 base, and the junction held 6 bases outside the gene matches. CDR1 is LNHDA, CDR2 SQIVND, per germline (reference sequence). CDR3 amino acids: CASSRRGQPQETQYF. CDR3 bases: TGTGCCAGTAGTAGAAGGGGACAGCCCCAAGAGACCCAGTACTTC.

The rearrangement joins TRBV28 to TRBJ1-5; 9 bases map to TRBD1. There are 15 residues in the CDR3. V lost 5 bases, J lost 7 bases, and 9 bases stayed unmatched. CDR1 is MDHEN and CDR2 is SYDVKM in the germline V gene. CDR3 sequence reads: CASSRRDRVVQPQHF. The DNA for the CDR3 is TGTGCCAGCAGTCGCCGGGACAGGGTTGTCCAGCCCCAGCATTTT.

The chain carries TRBV5-6 and TRBJ2-5; 7 bases are shared with TRBD2. This CDR3 comprises 13 residues. Germline CDR1 and CDR2: SGHDT and YYEEEE. The V and J ends lost 4 bases and 5 bases, in that order; junction bases with no gene match: 5. This chain's CDR3 is CASSPGGTETQYF. Written as DNA, the CDR3 is TGTGCCAGCAGCCCCGGGGGGACGGAGACCCAGTACTTC.

A single count supports this clone. The chain has TRBV4-2 and TRBJ1-5; weak D call: TRBD1 (5 bases). Trimming stripped 0 bases from V and 7 bases from J, with 13 bases between. The length of the CDR3 is 15 residues. Germline V CDR1 and CDR2: LGHNA, YNFKEQ. The CDR3 sequence is CASSQDRTGDQPQHF. Here the CDR3 DNA reads TGTGCCAGCAGCCAAGATCGGACGGGGGACCAGCCCCAGCATTTT.

The chain has TRBV28 and TRBJ2-1, with 11 bases that match TRBD2. Germline CDR1 and CDR2: MDHEN and SYDVKM. The CDR3 length is 15 residues. V lost 5 bases, J lost 6 bases, and 6 bases stayed unmatched. DNA for the CDR3: TGTGCCAGCAGTCCCATAGCGGGAGGGGTCAATGAGCAGTTCTTC. Translated: CASSPIAGGVNEQFF.

The chain links TRBV6-6 to TRBJ2-3; 7 bases are a match to TRBD2. This CDR3 region has 15 residues. The trim removed 9 bases at V and 1 base at J, leaving 10 bases unmatched. Germline V CDR1 and CDR2: MNHNY, SVGAGI (reference sequence). The CDR3 sequence is CASLASRGGTDTQYF. The CDR3 DNA follows: TGTGCCAGTTTGGCTAGTCGGGGGGGCACAGATACGCAGTATTTT.

The V gene is TRBV18, the J gene TRBJ2-2; no definite D call. The CDR3 is made up of 14 amino acids. Trimming cost V 3 bases and J 4 bases, with 9 bases left between them. The germline V gene has CDR1 KGHSH and CDR2 LQKENI. The CDR3 DNA is TGTGCCAGCTCACCCCCTTTTCCCACCGGGGAGCTGTTTTTT. Translation gives CASSPPFPTGELFF.

V gene TRBV10-3 combines with J gene TRBJ1-1; 7 bases match TRBD1. The CDR3 has 14 residues. Trimming removed 4 bases from V and 1 base from J; junction bases left unmatched: 3. Germline V CDR1 and CDR2: ENHRY, SYGVKD. The CDR3: CAISGRTGNTEAFF. The CDR3 DNA reads as TGTGCCATCAGTGGCCGGACAGGGAACACTGAAGCTTTCTTT.

The genes are TRBV6-4 and TRBJ2-1, with 9 bases aligning to TRBD2. CDR1 MRHNA and CDR2 SNTAGT come from the germline V gene. With V trimmed by 8 bases and J by 2 bases, 19 bases remained unmatched. The CDR3 contains 19 residues. DNA of the CDR3: TGTGCCAGCTATACGGTCTGGGGGGCTAGCGGGGAACCCTACAATGAGCAGTTCTTC. Encoded protein: CASYTVWGASGEPYNEQFF.

J is TRBJ2-2 and V is TRBV11-2; D is uncertain. CDR3 length: 16 residues. V lost 4 bases to trimming and J lost 4 bases, with 16 bases between them. In germline, CDR1 is SGHAT, CDR2 FQNNGV. The CDR3 DNA sequence: TGTGCCAGCAGCTCACGCATTAAGAGCTTCACCGGGGAGCTGTTTTTT. This sequence encodes CASSSRIKSFTGELFF. Full variable domain (rest looked up from reference TRBV11-2 and TRBJ2-2): EAGVAQSPRYKIIEKRQSVAFWCNPISGHATLYWYQQILGQGPKLLIQFQNNGVVDDSQLPKDRFSAERLKGVDSTLKIQPAKLEDSAVYLCASSSRIKSFTGELFFGEGSRLTVL.

As for this clone: The sample contains more than one DNA sequence encoding this CDR3. The chain couples TRBV18 to TRBJ2-2, with 7 bases identical to TRBD1. This CDR3 comprises 16 residues. J lost 0 bases, V lost 0 bases, and 1 base had no gene match. Germline CDR1 and CDR2: KGHSH and LQKENI. The CDR3 loop reads CASSPPGTANTGELFF. CDR3 coding DNA: TGTGCCAGCTCACCACCCGGGACAGCGAACACCGGGGAGCTGTTTTTT.

The gene calls are TRBV5-4 and TRBJ2-7, with 13 bases identical to TRBD2. The CDR3 covers 18 residues. In germline, CDR1 is SGHNT, CDR2 YYREEE (reference sequence). Trimming removed 3 bases from V and 5 bases from J; junction bases left unmatched: 14. The CDR3 loop is CASSSPGLAGLRGDEQYF. As DNA, the CDR3 is TGTGCCAGCAGCTCCCCGGGACTAGCGGGATTGAGGGGGGACGAGCAGTACTTC. Variable domain in full (rest from reference TRBV5-4 and TRBJ2-7): ETGVTQSPTHLIKTRGQQVTLRCSSQSGHNTVSWYQQALGQGPQFIFQYYREEENGRGNFPPRFSGLQFPNYSSELNVNALELDDSALYLCASSSPGLAGLRGDEQYFGPGTRLTVT.

The gene calls are TRBV5-1 and TRBJ1-4; the match to TRBD1 covers 7 bases. This CDR3 region has 15 residues. Germline V CDR1 and CDR2: SGHRS, YFSETQ. Trimming removed 0 bases from V and 5 bases from J; junction bases left unmatched: 4. CDR3 sequence reads: CASSLGAQGNEKLFF. The CDR3 region has the DNA TGCGCCAGCAGCTTGGGAGCACAGGGGAATGAAAAACTGTTTTTT.

V gene TRBV28 combines with J gene TRBJ1-2; 7 positions match TRBD1. The CDR3 is 14 residues long. Trimming took 0 bases from V and 6 from J; bases not matched to a gene: 4. Germline V gene data show CDR1 as MDHEN and CDR2 as SYDVKM. The CDR3 bases are TGTGCCAGCAGTTTATGGAGGGACAGAGATGGCTACACCTTC. Its translation is CASSLWRDRDGYTF.

The chain has TRBV18 and TRBJ2-5; D uncertain. The CDR3 totals 13 residues. From germline, CDR1 is KGHSH and CDR2 LQKENI. The ends were cut back, 0 bases at V and 2 bases at J, with 4 bases in the middle. The CDR3 here is CASSPPSQETQYF. The CDR3 DNA is TGTGCCAGCTCACCACCATCACAAGAGACCCAGTACTTC.

The gene calls are TRBV6-1 and TRBJ1-1, with D uncertain. This CDR3 has 15 residues. Trimming stripped 1 base from V and 3 bases from J, with 12 bases between. Germline V CDR1 and CDR2: MNHNS, SASEGT. CDR3 nucleotides: TGTGCCAGCAGTGAAGATGAAGGGAGGTACACTGAAGCTTTCTTT. Translation gives CASSEDEGRYTEAFF.

This chain links TRBV7-8 with TRBJ2-7, with 7 bases fitting TRBD2. The ends lost 1 base at V and 3 bases at J; junction bases unmatched: 6. The V gene's germline CDR1 is SGHVS and CDR2 FQNEAQ. The CDR3 spans 15 residues. CDR3 region: CASSLVAGVNYEQYF. The CDR3 DNA sequence: TGTGCCAGCAGCTTAGTTGCGGGGGTGAACTACGAGCAGTACTTC.

This clone was counted a single time. The chain couples TRBV5-5 to TRBJ2-5; no reliable D call. Trimming left V 0 bases short and J 5 bases short, with 5 bases between. The CDR3 loop spans 12 amino acids. CDR1 SGHKS and CDR2 YYEKEE come from the germline V gene (reference sequence). This CDR3 reads CASSLAGETQYF. The CDR3 region has the DNA TGTGCCAGCAGCTTGGCCGGGGAGACCCAGTACTTC.

This chain joins TRBV7-6 and TRBJ1-4; D ambiguous. Germline values: CDR1 SGHVS, CDR2 FNYEAQ. The CDR3 is 17 residues long. Trimming removed 4 bases from V and 0 bases from J, with 15 bases in between. CDR3 sequence (DNA): TGTGCCAGCAGCTCCCGCGGGGTTTTGGCAACTAATGAAAAACTGTTTTTT. This codes for CASSSRGVLATNEKLFF.

This rearrangement joins TRBV27 to TRBJ1-2; no firm D call. There are 13 residues in the CDR3. V was trimmed by 6 bases and J by 0 bases, leaving 8 bases between them. CDR1 and CDR2 from the germline V gene are MNHEY and SMNVEV (reference sequence). This chain's CDR3 is CASSPYANYGYTF. The DNA of the CDR3 is TGTGCCAGCAGCCCCTATGCTAACTATGGCTACACCTTC.

The chain is built from TRBV6-5 and TRBJ1-1, with 7 bases aligning to TRBD1. J gave up 6 bases and V 4 bases, and 8 bases lay outside the gene matches. The CDR3 is made up of 14 amino acids. Germline values: CDR1 MNHEY, CDR2 SVGAGI. CDR3 in DNA: TGTGCCAGCAGTTTAGATGACAGGGTACCTGAAGCTTTCTTT. Translation gives CASSLDDRVPEAFF.

The genes are TRBV7-9 and TRBJ2-4, with 7 bases lining up with TRBD1. This CDR3 comprises 17 residues. CDR1 and CDR2 (germline): SEHNR, FQNEAQ (reference sequence). V shed 1 base, J shed 0 bases, and the junction held 6 bases outside the gene matches. CDR3 sequence: CASSLEKGAIAKNIQYF. As DNA, the CDR3 is TGTGCCAGCAGCTTAGAGAAGGGGGCCATAGCCAAAAACATTCAGTACTTC.

The chain recombines TRBV9 with TRBJ2-1; TRBD2 matches at 9 bases. The CDR3 runs 14 residues. The germline V gene has CDR1 SGDLS and CDR2 YYNGEE. After removal of 0 bases from V and 9 bases from J, the junction contained 4 bases not matched to a gene. Written as DNA, the CDR3 is TGTGCCAGCAGCGTAGAAGGGACTAGCACTGAGCAGTTCTTC. Residues: CASSVEGTSTEQFF.

This clone showed up just a few times. This chain joins TRBV19 and TRBJ2-1; 12 bases are shared with TRBD2. The germline CDR1 and CDR2 sequences are LNHDA and SQIVND (reference sequence). CDR3 size: 18 residues. Unmatched junction bases numbered 12, after V lost 1 base and J lost 8 bases. The DNA for the CDR3 is TGTGCCAGTAGTATAGGTACCGGGACTAGCGGGTATAGCGATGAGCAGTTCTTC. Protein product: CASSIGTGTSGYSDEQFF.